This record concerns one T cell receptor (beta chain) sequence. The data were taken from a study of CD8 T cells in Susac syndrome. The CDR3 runs 14 residues. Trimming pared 8 bases from V and 5 bases from J, leaving 16 bases between. From germline, CDR1 is MNHNY and CDR2 SVGAGI (reference sequence). With random hexamers, reverse transcription was performed on about 0.5 to 1 ug of RNA. The immunoSEQ assay covered 54 Vbeta and 13 Jbeta segments for CDR3. TCRdb ran MiXCR on the immunoSEQ multiplex PCR reads and lists one entry per CDR3 protein. The table includes 71,000 or so distinct CDR3 sequences, 93% detected once.

The gene calls are TRBV6-6 and TRBJ2-1; D gene ambiguous. Material for sequencing was CD4+ T cells from PBMCs. This sequence originates from a human donor with Susac syndrome. Here the CDR3 reads CASSRALGNNEQFF. The CDR3 coding sequence is TGTGCCAGCTCCCGGGCTCTAGGAAACAATGAGCAGTTCTTC.